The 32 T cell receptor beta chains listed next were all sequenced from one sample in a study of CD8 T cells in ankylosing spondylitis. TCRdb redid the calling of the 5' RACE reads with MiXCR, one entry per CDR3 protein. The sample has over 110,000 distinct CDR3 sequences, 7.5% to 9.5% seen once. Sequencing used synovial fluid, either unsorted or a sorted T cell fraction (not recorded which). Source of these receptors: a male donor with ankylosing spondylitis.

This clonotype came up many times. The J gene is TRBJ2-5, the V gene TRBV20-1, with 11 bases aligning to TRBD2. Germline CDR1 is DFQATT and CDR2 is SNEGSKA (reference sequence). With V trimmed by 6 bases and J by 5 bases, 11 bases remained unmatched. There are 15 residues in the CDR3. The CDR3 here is CSAHLLAGVGETQYF. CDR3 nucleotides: TGCAGTGCCCACCTACTAGCGGGAGTGGGGGAGACCCAGTACTTC.

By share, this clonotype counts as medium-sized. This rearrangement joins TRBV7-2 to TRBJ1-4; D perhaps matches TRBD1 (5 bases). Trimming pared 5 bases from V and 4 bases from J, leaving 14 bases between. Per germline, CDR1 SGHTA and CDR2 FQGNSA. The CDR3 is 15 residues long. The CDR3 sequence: CASSPTLGVNEKLFF. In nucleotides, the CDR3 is TGTGCCAGCAGCCCAACTTTGGGGGTTAATGAAAAACTGTTTTTT.

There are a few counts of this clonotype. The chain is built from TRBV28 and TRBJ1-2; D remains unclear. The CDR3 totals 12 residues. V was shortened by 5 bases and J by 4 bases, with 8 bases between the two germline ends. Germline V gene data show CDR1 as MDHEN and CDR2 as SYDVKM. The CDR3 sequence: CASSRHFYGYTF. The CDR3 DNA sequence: TGTGCCAGCAGTCGTCATTTCTATGGCTACACCTTC.

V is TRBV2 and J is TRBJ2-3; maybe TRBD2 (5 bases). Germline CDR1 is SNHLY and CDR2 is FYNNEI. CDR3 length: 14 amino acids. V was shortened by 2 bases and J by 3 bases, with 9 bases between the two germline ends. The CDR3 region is CASSETGITDTQYF. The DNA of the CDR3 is TGTGCCAGCAGTGAAACGGGGATTACAGATACGCAGTATTTT.

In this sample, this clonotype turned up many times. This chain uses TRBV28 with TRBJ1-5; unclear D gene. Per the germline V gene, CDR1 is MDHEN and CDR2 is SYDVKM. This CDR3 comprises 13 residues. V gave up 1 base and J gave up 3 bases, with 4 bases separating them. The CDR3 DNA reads TGTGCCAGCAGTTTATCCCTCAATCAGCCCCAGCATTTT. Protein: CASSLSLNQPQHF.

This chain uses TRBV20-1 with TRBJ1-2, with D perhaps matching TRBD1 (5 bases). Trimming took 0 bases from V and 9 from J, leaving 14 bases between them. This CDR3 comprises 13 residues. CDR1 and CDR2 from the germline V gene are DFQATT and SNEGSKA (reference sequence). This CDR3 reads CSARDPRGESYTF. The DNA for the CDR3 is TGCAGTGCTAGAGATCCGCGGGGCGAGAGCTACACCTTC.

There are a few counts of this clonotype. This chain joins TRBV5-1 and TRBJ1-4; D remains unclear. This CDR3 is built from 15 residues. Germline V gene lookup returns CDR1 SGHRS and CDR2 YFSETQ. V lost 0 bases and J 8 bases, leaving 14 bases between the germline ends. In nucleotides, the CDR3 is TGCGCCAGCAGCTTGGGAACGGATAAGGTAGAAAAACTGTTTTTT. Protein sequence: CASSLGTDKVEKLFF.

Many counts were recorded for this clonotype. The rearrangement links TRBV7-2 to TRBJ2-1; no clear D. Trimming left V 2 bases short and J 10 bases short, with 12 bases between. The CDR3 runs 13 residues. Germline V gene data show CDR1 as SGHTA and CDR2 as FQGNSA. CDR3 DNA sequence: TGTGCCAGCAGCTTACGGCTGGATGGGGAGCAGTTCTTC. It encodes CASSLRLDGEQFF.

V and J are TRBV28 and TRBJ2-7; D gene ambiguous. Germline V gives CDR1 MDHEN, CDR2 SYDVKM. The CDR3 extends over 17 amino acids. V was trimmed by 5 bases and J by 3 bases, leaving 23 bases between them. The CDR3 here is CASSTLGLGPPRYEQYF. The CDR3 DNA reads TGTGCCAGCAGTACCCTAGGTCTCGGTCCACCCCGCTACGAGCAGTACTTC.

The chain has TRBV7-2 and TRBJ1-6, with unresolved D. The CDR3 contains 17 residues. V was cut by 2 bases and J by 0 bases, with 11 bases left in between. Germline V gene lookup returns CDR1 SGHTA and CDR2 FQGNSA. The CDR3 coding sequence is TGTGCCAGCAGCTTAATAGGGTCCAGCTCCTATAATTCACCCCTCCACTTT. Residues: CASSLIGSSSYNSPLHF.

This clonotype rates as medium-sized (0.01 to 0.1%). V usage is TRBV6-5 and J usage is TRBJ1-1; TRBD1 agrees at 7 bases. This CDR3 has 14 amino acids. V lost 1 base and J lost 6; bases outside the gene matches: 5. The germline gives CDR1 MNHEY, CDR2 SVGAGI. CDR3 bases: TGTGCCAGCAGTTACTACGACAGGGAATCTGAAGCTTTCTTT. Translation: CASSYYDRESEAFF.

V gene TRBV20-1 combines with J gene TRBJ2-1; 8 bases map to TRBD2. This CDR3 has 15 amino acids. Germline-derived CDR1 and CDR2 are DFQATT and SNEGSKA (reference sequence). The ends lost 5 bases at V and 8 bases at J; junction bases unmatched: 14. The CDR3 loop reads CSAGAWTSRDDEQFF. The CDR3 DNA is TGCAGTGCTGGAGCCTGGACTAGCCGAGACGATGAGCAGTTCTTC.

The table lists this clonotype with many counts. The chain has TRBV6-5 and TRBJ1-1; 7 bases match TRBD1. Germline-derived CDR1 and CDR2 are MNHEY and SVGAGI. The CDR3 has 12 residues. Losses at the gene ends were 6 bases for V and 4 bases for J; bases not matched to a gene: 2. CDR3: CASSRQGTEAFF. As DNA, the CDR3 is TGTGCCAGCAGCCGACAGGGCACTGAAGCTTTCTTT.

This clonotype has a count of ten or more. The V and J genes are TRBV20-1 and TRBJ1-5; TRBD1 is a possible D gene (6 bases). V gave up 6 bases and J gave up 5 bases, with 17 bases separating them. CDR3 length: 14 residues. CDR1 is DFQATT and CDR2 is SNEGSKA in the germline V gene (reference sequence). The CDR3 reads CSANGDKSYQPQHF. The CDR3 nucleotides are TGCAGTGCGAATGGGGACAAATCCTATCAGCCCCAGCATTTT.

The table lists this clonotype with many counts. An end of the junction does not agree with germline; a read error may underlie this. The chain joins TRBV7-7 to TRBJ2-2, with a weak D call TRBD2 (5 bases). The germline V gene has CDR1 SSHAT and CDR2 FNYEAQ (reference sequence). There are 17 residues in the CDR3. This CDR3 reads CASSLIGGRPNTGELFF. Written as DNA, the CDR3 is TGTGCTAGCAGCTTAATCGGCGGGCGACCGAACACCGGGGAGCTGTTTTTT.

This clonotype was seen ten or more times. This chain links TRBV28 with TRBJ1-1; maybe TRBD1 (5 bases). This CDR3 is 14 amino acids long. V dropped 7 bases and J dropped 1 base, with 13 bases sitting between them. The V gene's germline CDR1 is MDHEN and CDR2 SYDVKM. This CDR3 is CASTLGQPNTEAFF. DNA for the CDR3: TGTGCCAGCACCTTGGGGCAGCCGAACACTGAAGCTTTCTTT.

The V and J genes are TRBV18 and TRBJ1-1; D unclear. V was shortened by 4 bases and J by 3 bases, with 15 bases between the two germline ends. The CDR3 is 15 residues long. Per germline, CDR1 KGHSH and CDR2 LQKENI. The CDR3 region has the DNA TGTGCCAGCTCACTTGGCCTCACTCGGGACACTGAAGCTTTCTTT. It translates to CASSLGLTRDTEAFF.

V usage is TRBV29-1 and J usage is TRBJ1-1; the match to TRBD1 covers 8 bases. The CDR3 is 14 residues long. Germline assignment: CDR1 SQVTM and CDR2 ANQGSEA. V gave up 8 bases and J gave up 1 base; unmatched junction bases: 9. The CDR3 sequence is CSTQGGTGNTEAFF. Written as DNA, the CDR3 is TGCAGCACCCAAGGAGGGACAGGGAACACTGAAGCTTTCTTT.

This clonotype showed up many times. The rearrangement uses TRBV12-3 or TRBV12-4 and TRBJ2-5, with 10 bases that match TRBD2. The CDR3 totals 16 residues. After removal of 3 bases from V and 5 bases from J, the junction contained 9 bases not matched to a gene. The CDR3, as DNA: TGTGCCAGCAGTTTGGGGCTAGCGGGAGTATACGAGACCCAGTACTTC. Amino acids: CASSLGLAGVYETQYF.

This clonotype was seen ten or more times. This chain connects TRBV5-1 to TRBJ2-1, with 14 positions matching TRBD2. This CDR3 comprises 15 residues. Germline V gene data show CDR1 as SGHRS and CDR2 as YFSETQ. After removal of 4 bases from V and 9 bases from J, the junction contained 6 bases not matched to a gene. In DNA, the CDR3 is TGCGCCAGCAGCATCGGGACTAGCGGGAGACTTGAGCAGTTCTTC. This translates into CASSIGTSGRLEQFF.

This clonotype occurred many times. CDR3 amino acids: CSVEGGQGLDTQYF. The DNA for the CDR3 is TGCAGCGTTGAGGGGGGGCAGGGGTTAGATACGCAGTATTTT. The gene calls are TRBV29-1 and TRBJ2-3; perhaps TRBD2 as D (7 bases). V was cut by 3 bases and J by 5 bases, with 15 bases left in between. CDR3 length equals 14 residues. CDR1 is SQVTM, CDR2 ANQGSEA, per germline.

CDR3 in DNA: TGTGCCAGCAGCAAAGGACCAAGACAATGTGGCTACACCTTC. Translating gives CASSKGPRQCGYTF. This chain joins TRBV21-1 and TRBJ1-2. TRBV21-1 is assigned pseudogene status. CDR3 length: 14 residues.

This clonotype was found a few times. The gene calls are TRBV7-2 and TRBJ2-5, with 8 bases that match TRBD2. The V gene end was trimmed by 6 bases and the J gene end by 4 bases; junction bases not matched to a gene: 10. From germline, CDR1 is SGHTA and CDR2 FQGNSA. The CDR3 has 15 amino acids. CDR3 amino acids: CASRGPGLGGETQYF. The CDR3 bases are TGTGCCAGCAGGGGGCCGGGACTAGGAGGAGAGACCCAGTACTTC.

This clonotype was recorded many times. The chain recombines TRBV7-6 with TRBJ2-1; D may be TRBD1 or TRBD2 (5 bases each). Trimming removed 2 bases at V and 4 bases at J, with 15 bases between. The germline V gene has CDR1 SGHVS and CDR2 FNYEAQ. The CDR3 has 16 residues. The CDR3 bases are TGTGCCAGCAGCTTATTGGGGGTGGGGAATTACAATGAGCAGTTCTTC. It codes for CASSLLGVGNYNEQFF.

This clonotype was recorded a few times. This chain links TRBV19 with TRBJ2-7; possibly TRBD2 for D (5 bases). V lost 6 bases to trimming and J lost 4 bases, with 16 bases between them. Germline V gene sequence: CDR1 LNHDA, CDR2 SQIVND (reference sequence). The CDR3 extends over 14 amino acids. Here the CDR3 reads CASSLGGGGYEQYF. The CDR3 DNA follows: TGTGCCAGTAGCCTCGGCGGTGGAGGTTACGAGCAGTACTTC.

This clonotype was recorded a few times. CDR3 in amino acids: CASSQGTINEQFF. Written as DNA, the CDR3 is TGTGCCAGCTCACAGGGGACAATCAATGAGCAGTTCTTC. The chain joins TRBV18 to TRBJ2-1, with D tentatively TRBD1 (6 bases). CDR3 size: 13 residues. Germline V gives CDR1 KGHSH, CDR2 LQKENI. Trimming pared 4 bases from V and 6 bases from J, leaving 10 bases between.

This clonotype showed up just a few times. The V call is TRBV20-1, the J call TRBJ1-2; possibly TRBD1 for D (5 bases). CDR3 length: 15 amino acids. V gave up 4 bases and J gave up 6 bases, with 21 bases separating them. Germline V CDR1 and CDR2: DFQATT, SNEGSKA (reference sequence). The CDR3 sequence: CSANSPQGNLNGYTF. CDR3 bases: TGCAGTGCTAACTCCCCGCAGGGTAACCTGAATGGCTACACCTTC.

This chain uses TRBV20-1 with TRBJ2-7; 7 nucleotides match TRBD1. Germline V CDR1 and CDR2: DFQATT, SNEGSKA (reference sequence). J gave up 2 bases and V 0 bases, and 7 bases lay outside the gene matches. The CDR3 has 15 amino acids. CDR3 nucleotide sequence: TGCAGTGCTAGAGACTTCCGGGACAGCACCTACGAGCAGTACTTC. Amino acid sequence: CSARDFRDSTYEQYF.

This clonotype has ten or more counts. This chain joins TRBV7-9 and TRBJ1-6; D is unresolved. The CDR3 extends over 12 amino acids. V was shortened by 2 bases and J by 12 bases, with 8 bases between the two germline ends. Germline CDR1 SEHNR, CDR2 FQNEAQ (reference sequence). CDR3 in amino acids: CASSLTAGPLHF. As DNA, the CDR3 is TGTGCCAGCAGCTTAACAGCCGGACCCCTCCACTTT.

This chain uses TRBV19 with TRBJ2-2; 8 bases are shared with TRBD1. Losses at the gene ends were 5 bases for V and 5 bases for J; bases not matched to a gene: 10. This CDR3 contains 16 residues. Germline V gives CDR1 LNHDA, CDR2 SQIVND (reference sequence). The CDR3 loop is CASSFGQGAGTGELFF. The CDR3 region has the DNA TGTGCCAGTAGTTTCGGACAGGGTGCAGGGACCGGGGAGCTGTTTTTT.

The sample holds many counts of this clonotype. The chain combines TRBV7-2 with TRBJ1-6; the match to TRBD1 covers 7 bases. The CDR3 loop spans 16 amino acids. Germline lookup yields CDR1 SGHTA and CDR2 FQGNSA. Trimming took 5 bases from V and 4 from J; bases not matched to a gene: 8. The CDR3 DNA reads TGTGCCAGCAGCCCGGGCAGGGGGACTTATAATTCACCCCTCCACTTT. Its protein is CASSPGRGTYNSPLHF.

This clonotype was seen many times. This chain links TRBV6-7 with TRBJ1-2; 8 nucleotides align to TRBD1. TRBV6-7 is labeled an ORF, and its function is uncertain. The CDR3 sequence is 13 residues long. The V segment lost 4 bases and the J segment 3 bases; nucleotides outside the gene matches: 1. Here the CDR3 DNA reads TGTGCCAGCAGTTCGGACAGGGACTATGGCTACACCTTC. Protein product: CASSSDRDYGYTF.